Listed below are T cell receptor beta chains from one sample, sequenced in a study of T-cell reconstitution after alpha-beta-depleted transplantation in children. TCRdb re-called the PCR reads with MiXCR, one entry per CDR3 protein. This table holds roughly 610,000 distinct CDR3 sequences, over 9.5% found once. Sequencing was performed on PBMCs from the stem cell graft donor, taken from the stem cell graft. These receptor sequences come from a human donor who donated a stem cell graft to a child with acute myeloid leukemia. Both conserved end residues are trimmed from each CDR3.

J: TRBJ1-2
V: TRBV3-1
CDR3: ASSQVSWDGYT

J: TRBJ2-7
V: TRBV6-2/TRBV6-3
CDR3: ASSRQGRGTSLMGEQY

J: TRBJ2-7
V: TRBV28
CDR3: ASSIPGTGVYEQY

J: TRBJ2-7
V: TRBV4-3
CDR3: ASSQVIRSDEQY

J: TRBJ1-1
V: TRBV3-1
CDR3: ASSPHQGAAAEAF

J: TRBJ2-7
V: TRBV27
CDR3: ASSLFFGTREDEQY

J: TRBJ2-1
V: TRBV7-2
CDR3: ASSKTGLGEQF

J: TRBJ2-3
V: TRBV2
CDR3: ASSVGTLRTDTQY

J: TRBJ2-7
V: TRBV29-1
CDR3: SATQGEQY

J: TRBJ2-2
V: TRBV19
CDR3: ASSTRDLGTGELF

J: TRBJ1-2
V: TRBV5-1
CDR3: ASSLGSTGANYGYT